Listed here are 8 T cell receptor beta chains from one sample, sequenced in a study of blood T cell repertoires in COVID-19. Some clones are missing from TCRdb's copy, which holds only in-frame ones; the method was immunoSEQ multiplex PCR. The repertoire consists of roughly 430,000 clones, with roughly 84% occurring once and the leading ten covering approximately 1.5%. What was sequenced was PBMCs or T cells enriched from blood (not recorded which). These receptors were obtained from a woman in her late teens or twenties who had been exposed to COVID-19.

The CDR3: CASSLAGTSGGAYEQYF. In DNA form, the CDR3 reads TGTGCCAGCAGCTTAGCCGGGACTAGCGGGGGGGCCTACGAGCAGTACTTC. The genes are TRBV7-2 and TRBJ2-7; TRBD2 agrees at 16 bases. The ends lost 0 bases at V and 2 bases at J; junction bases unmatched: 1. Germline V gene sequence: CDR1 SGHTA, CDR2 FQGNSA. The CDR3 has 17 residues.

This chain uses TRBV7-2 with TRBJ1-3; possibly TRBD1 for D (5 bases). CDR1 and CDR2 from the germline V gene are SGHTA and FQGNSA. Trimming removed 5 bases from V and 8 bases from J, with 22 bases in between. There are 16 residues in the CDR3. In nucleotides, the CDR3 is TGTGCCAGCAGCATACATGTCCAGGGTATCAGGGACACCATATATTTT. This translates into CASSIHVQGIRDTIYF.

V and J are TRBV6-1 and TRBJ2-4; 7 bases are a match to TRBD1. Trimming cost V 3 bases and J 0 bases; bases outside gene matches: 5. There are 16 residues in the CDR3. The germline V gene has CDR1 MNHNS and CDR2 SASEGT. The CDR3 sequence is CASSDQQGLAKNIQYF. CDR3 sequence (DNA): TGTGCCAGCAGTGACCAACAGGGGCTAGCCAAAAACATTCAGTACTTC.

The V gene is TRBV9, the J gene TRBJ2-2; D may be TRBD1 (6 bases). Germline lookup yields CDR1 SGDLS and CDR2 YYNGEE. The CDR3 extends over 17 amino acids. V was trimmed by 5 bases and J by 3 bases, leaving 20 bases between them. The CDR3: CASSEPSSGQYTGELFF. The CDR3 bases are TGTGCCAGCAGTGAGCCGTCATCGGGACAATACACCGGGGAGCTGTTTTTT.

The CDR3 DNA reads TGTGCCAGCAGCTTAAGGCCCTCCCCTAGGCTCCCAGTAGGCAATGGCTACACCTTC. Its protein is CASSLRPSPRLPVGNGYTF. This chain uses TRBV7-2 with TRBJ1-2; no reliable D call. Germline CDR1 SGHTA, CDR2 FQGNSA. V lost 2 bases, J lost 6 bases, and 28 bases lay in between. This CDR3 has 19 residues.

This chain joins TRBV6-1 and TRBJ1-5; 9 bases fit TRBD1. V was pared by 4 bases and J by 7 bases, with 5 bases of the junction left unmatched. In germline, CDR1 is MNHNS, CDR2 SASEGT. This CDR3 is 14 amino acids long. The CDR3 loop reads CASSGTGEHQPQHF. The CDR3 nucleotides are TGTGCCAGCAGTGGGACAGGGGAACACCAGCCCCAGCATTTT.

This clone was observed once. The gene calls are TRBV29-1 and TRBJ2-7, with TRBD2 matching over 8 bases. The CDR3 length is 15 residues. Trimming cost V 2 bases and J 1 base; bases outside gene matches: 7. Germline V lookup: CDR1 SQVTM, CDR2 ANQGSEA. CDR3 protein: CSVELVSGASYEQYF. The CDR3 nucleotides read TGCAGCGTTGAATTAGTTAGCGGGGCATCCTACGAGCAGTACTTC.

The V call is TRBV6-4, the J call TRBJ2-1; possible D gene TRBD2, 6 bases. CDR3 length: 13 residues. Trimming took 7 bases from V and 2 from J, leaving 9 bases between them. CDR1 is MRHNA, CDR2 SNTAGT, per germline. The DNA for the CDR3 is TGTGCCAGCACCGGGGGACCCTACAATGAGCAGTTCTTC. The encoded protein is CASTGGPYNEQFF.